The clone carrying this T cell receptor (beta chain) was counted ten times or more. Germline V gene sequence: CDR1 MNHEY, CDR2 SVGAGI. The CDR3 extends over 15 amino acids. The J segment lost 4 bases and the V segment lost 0 bases, leaving 5 bases of the junction unmatched. This specimen comes from a study of T cells in Graves' hyperthyroidism and ophthalmopathy. Researchers amplified the TCR beta CDR3 regions from RNA transcripts. HTBI primers were the set used in a first-round RT-PCR of the TCR CDR3. MiXCR, run by TCRdb on the multiplex PCR reads, gives a single entry per CDR3 protein. This table has nearly 600,000 distinct CDR3 sequences, 13% to 15% appearing once.

This clonotype originated in a woman under 30 with Graves' ophthalmopathy. V and J are TRBV6-5 and TRBJ2-5, with 7 bases fitting TRBD1. The sample taken for sequencing was blood. CDR3 region: CASSYSTGKGETQYF. CDR3 nucleotides: TGTGCCAGCAGTTACTCGACAGGGAAGGGAGAGACCCAGTACTTC.